These 21 T cell receptor beta chains were sequenced from one sample in a study of post-analysis software for immune sequencing data. No antigen has been identified for these receptors. Unique molecular identifiers tagged the TCR beta cDNA libraries. One entry per CDR3 protein results from TCRdb running MiXCR on the PCR reads. The sample includes a few hundred thousand distinct CDR3 sequences, around 33% of them seen just once. General study results and limits: Controls showed lower frequencies than patients for 5 or 6 TRBV segments, and TRBV5-6, TRBV5-1 and TRBV20-1 were among these.

What was sequenced was blood. Source of these receptors: a girl aged 5 to 17 with multiple sclerosis.

This clonotype was counted only a few times. The CDR3 DNA follows: TGCGCCAGCAGCCTTTCTCCAGTAATGAACACTGAAGCTTTCTTT. Translated, it gives CASSLSPVMNTEAFF. J is TRBJ1-1 and V is TRBV4-1; D is undetermined. CDR1 is MGHRA, CDR2 YSYEKL, per germline. V lost 4 bases and J lost 0, with 12 bases in between. This CDR3 comprises 15 residues.

This clonotype was recorded at least ten times. V usage is TRBV29-1 and J usage is TRBJ2-4; D remains unclear. The CDR3 length is 14 residues. Germline CDR1 SQVTM, CDR2 ANQGSEA. Deletions cut 6 bases from V and 1 base from J, with 13 bases between. The CDR3 DNA follows: TGCAGCGTCTCTGGCTACCGGGCCAAAAACATTCAGTACTTC. This codes for CSVSGYRAKNIQYF.

The genes are TRBV7-9 and TRBJ1-5; a weak D match, TRBD1 (6 bases). The CDR3 has 14 residues. The V and J ends lost 4 bases and 5 bases respectively, with 12 bases between them. Germline CDR1 is SEHNR and CDR2 is FQNEAQ (reference sequence). CDR3 bases: TGTGCCAGCAGCTCAGGACAGCTCGATCAGCCCCAGCATTTT. Protein: CASSSGQLDQPQHF.

The V call is TRBV7-9, the J call TRBJ1-1; D uncertain. This CDR3 spans 13 amino acids. The V end lost 2 bases, the J end lost 5 bases, and 9 bases lay between the germline ends. CDR1 SEHNR and CDR2 FQNEAQ come from the germline V gene (reference sequence). The CDR3 nucleotides are TGTGCCAGCAGCTTAAAACGTTGGACTGAAGCTTTCTTT. Protein sequence: CASSLKRWTEAFF.

This clonotype was seen a few times. The chain carries TRBV12-3 or TRBV12-4 and TRBJ2-3, with 12 bases identical to TRBD2. This CDR3 is 20 amino acids long. V shed 1 base, J shed 7 bases, and the junction held 18 bases outside the gene matches. As DNA, the CDR3 is TGTGCCAGCAGTTTAGTGGGGGTCCGGACTAGCGGGGTCGGGTGGAATACGCAGTATTTT. Its protein product is CASSLVGVRTSGVGWNTQYF.

Notes on this clonotype: This may be a read error, as it is one base from a much larger clone. Since the CDR3 does not end with the conserved phenylalanine or tryptophan, this likely comes from a read error. This chain connects TRBV20-1 to TRBJ2-1; D assignment may be TRBD1 or TRBD2 (5 bases each). The V end lost 6 bases, the J end lost 7 bases, and 16 bases lay between the germline ends. Germline V gives CDR1 DFQATT, CDR2 SNEGSKA (reference sequence). This CDR3 spans 13 amino acids. In DNA, the CDR3 is TGCAGTGCCACTAGAGGTGGGACGAATGAGCAGTTCGTC. Translating gives CSATRGGTNEQFV.

V is TRBV20-1 and J is TRBJ1-4, with 7 bases that match TRBD1. CDR1 and CDR2 from the germline V gene are DFQATT and SNEGSKA (reference sequence). The CDR3 loop spans 14 amino acids. V gave up 4 bases and J gave up 7 bases; unmatched junction bases: 9. CDR3 sequence (DNA): TGCAGTGCTATTCACAGGGGAGGCGGTGAAAAACTGTTTTTT. Protein: CSAIHRGGGEKLFF.

The J gene is TRBJ2-2, the V gene TRBV6-5, with a weak D call TRBD2 (5 bases). Germline V gene lookup returns CDR1 MNHEY and CDR2 SVGAGI. There are 17 residues in the CDR3. The V end was cut by 0 bases, the J end by 1 base, with 12 bases between. CDR3 region: CASSYSPAGVNTGELFF. In DNA, the CDR3 is TGTGCCAGCAGTTACTCGCCTGCCGGGGTGAACACCGGGGAGCTGTTTTTT.

The J gene is TRBJ2-5, the V gene TRBV3-1, with D perhaps TRBD1 (6 bases). Germline V CDR1 and CDR2: LGHDT, YNNKEL (reference sequence). CDR3 length equals 16 residues. Trimming stripped 0 bases from V and 5 bases from J, with 16 bases between. Here the CDR3 reads CASSQDSLVRGETQYF. CDR3 DNA sequence: TGTGCCAGCAGCCAAGATAGTCTAGTTAGGGGGGAGACCCAGTACTTC.

This clonotype occurred many times. CDR3 nucleotides: TGTGCCAGCAGCCTCAGCCCCTACGAGCAGTACTTC. Translated, it gives CASSLSPYEQYF. The chain joins TRBV3-1 to TRBJ2-7; no clear D gene. V was cut by 4 bases and J by 2 bases, with 6 bases left in between. There are 12 residues in the CDR3. CDR1 is LGHDT, CDR2 YNNKEL, per germline (reference sequence).

There are a few counts of this clonotype. This chain links TRBV5-1 with TRBJ1-1; 7 nucleotides agree with TRBD1. Germline CDR1 SGHRS, CDR2 YFSETQ. This CDR3 has 15 amino acids. Losses at the gene ends were 1 base for V and 2 bases for J; bases not matched to a gene: 5. The CDR3 loop reads CASSLIQGGNTEAFF. The CDR3 bases are TGCGCCAGCAGCTTGATCCAGGGGGGTAACACTGAAGCTTTCTTT.

This clonotype occurred a few times. The V call is TRBV3-1, the J call TRBJ2-1; D assignment may be TRBD1 or TRBD2 (5 bases each). The CDR3 extends over 12 amino acids. Germline V gene sequence: CDR1 LGHDT, CDR2 YNNKEL (reference sequence). The V end lost 5 bases, the J end lost 11 bases, and 13 bases lay between the germline ends. The CDR3 sequence: CASSRDRLKQFF. The DNA of the CDR3 is TGTGCCAGCAGCAGGGACCGCCTGAAGCAGTTCTTC.

This clonotype was observed a few times. The V gene is TRBV5-1, the J gene TRBJ2-1, with D maybe TRBD1 (6 bases). With 4 bases removed from V and 5 bases from J, the gap between germline ends came to 22 bases. The germline V gene has CDR1 SGHRS and CDR2 YFSETQ. CDR3 length equals 17 residues. For the CDR3, the DNA is TGCGCCAGCAGCCTGGGAAAAAGGGGCGGACAGCACAATGAGCAGTTCTTC. Protein: CASSLGKRGGQHNEQFF. Variable domain in full (rest from reference TRBV5-1 and TRBJ2-1): KAGVTQTPRYLIKTRGQQVTLSCSPISGHRSVSWYQQTPGQGLQFLFEYFSETQRNKGNFPGRFSGRQFSNSRSEMNVSTLELGDSALYLCASSLGKRGGQHNEQFFGPGTRLTVL.

The chain links TRBV10-3 to TRBJ2-5; D unresolved. V dropped 6 bases and J dropped 10 bases, with 18 bases sitting between them. The CDR3 extends over 13 amino acids. Germline CDR1 reads ENHRY; CDR2 reads SYGVKD. For the CDR3, the DNA is TGTGCCATCAGGGAGACTGACGGATCGATCCAGTACTTC. It translates to CAIRETDGSIQYF.

This clonotype has more than one count but fewer than ten. This may arise from a read error, as a much more abundant clone is one base away. The chain combines TRBV6-5 with TRBJ2-5; D is ambiguous. Germline values: CDR1 MNHEY, CDR2 SVGAGI. The CDR3 totals 11 residues. CDR3 sequence: CASSYGEAQYF. CDR3 coding DNA: TGTGCCAGCAGTTACGGAGAGGCCCAGTACTTC.

The rearrangement links TRBV12-3 or TRBV12-4 to TRBJ1-6, with D tentatively TRBD1 (5 bases). The CDR3 extends over 14 amino acids. Trimming shortened V by 7 bases and J by 9 bases, and 16 bases separated the two germline ends. The CDR3 bases are TGTGCCAGCATGGTGGGGGGGGTGGGTTCACCCCTCCACTTT. Translation: CASMVGGVGSPLHF.

This clonotype was recorded only once. In DNA, the CDR3 is TGTGCCAGCAGCTTTACAGGGGTGAGGAGTGGCTACACCTTC. Its translation: CASSFTGVRSGYTF. The chain is built from TRBV11-2 and TRBJ1-2, with 7 bases identical to TRBD1. The junction had 8 bases not matched to a gene; V was cut back by 3 bases and J by 7 bases. The CDR3 runs 14 residues. In germline, CDR1 is SGHAT, CDR2 FQNNGV.

In its sample, this clonotype was seen a few times. The V gene is TRBV5-4, the J gene TRBJ1-1; 8 bases fit TRBD1. Trimming removed 0 bases from V and 0 bases from J; junction bases left unmatched: 4. Germline lookup yields CDR1 SGHNT and CDR2 YYREEE (reference sequence). CDR3 length equals 16 residues. CDR3 sequence reads: CASSLDPGGLNTEAFF. The CDR3 coding sequence is TGTGCCAGCAGCTTGGACCCAGGGGGCCTGAACACTGAAGCTTTCTTT.

This clonotype was seen a handful of times. This chain links TRBV10-3 with TRBJ2-7; tentatively, D is TRBD1 (5 bases). This CDR3 has 15 residues. Germline V gene data show CDR1 as ENHRY and CDR2 as SYGVKD. Trimming took 3 bases from V and 0 from J, leaving 12 bases between them. DNA of the CDR3: TGTGCCATCAGTGAAGGGGTCTCCGACTCCTACGAGCAGTACTTC. It codes for CAISEGVSDSYEQYF.

The V call is TRBV6-5, the J call TRBJ2-1, with D unclear. The CDR3 length is 15 residues. Per the germline V gene, CDR1 is MNHEY and CDR2 is SVGAGI. Deletions cut 2 bases from V and 6 bases from J, with 14 bases between. In DNA, the CDR3 is TGTGCCAGCAGTTACAACTCCTTGAGCGTCAATGAGCAGTTCTTC. This encodes CASSYNSLSVNEQFF.

A few counts support this clonotype. The rearrangement links TRBV6-2 or TRBV6-3 to TRBJ2-1, with a possible D match to TRBD2 (7 bases). CDR1 and CDR2 from the germline V gene are MNHEY and SVGEGT. The V gene lost 0 bases and the J gene lost 9 bases, with 21 bases spanning the gap. The CDR3 is made up of 17 amino acids. The CDR3 DNA reads as TGTGCCAGCAGTTACTCGAGAAGCTGGGGGGGCCCTAGTGAGCAGTTCTTC. Its translation: CASSYSRSWGGPSEQFF.